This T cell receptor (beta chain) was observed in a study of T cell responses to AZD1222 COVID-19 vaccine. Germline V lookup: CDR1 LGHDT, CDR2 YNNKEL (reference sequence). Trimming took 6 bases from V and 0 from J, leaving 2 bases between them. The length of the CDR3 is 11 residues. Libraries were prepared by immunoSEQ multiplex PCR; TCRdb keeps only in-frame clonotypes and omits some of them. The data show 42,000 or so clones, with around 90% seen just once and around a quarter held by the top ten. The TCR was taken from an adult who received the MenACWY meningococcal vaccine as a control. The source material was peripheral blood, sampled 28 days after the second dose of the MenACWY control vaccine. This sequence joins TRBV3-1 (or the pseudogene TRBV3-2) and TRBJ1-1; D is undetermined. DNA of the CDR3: TGTGCCAGCAGAATGAACACTGAAGCTTTCTTT. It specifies CASRMNTEAFF.